The 13 T cell receptor beta chains in this list originate from one sample, sequenced in a study of early stage breast cancer tumors. Sequencing used immunoSEQ multiplex PCR; TCRdb keeps in-frame clones, though not all of them. The data contain more than 55,000 clones, approximately 80% of them singletons. Source material: blood. The receptors derive from a person aged 40 to 49 with breast cancer.

This rearrangement joins TRBV30 to TRBJ2-5; 14 bases align to TRBD2. The V gene's germline CDR1 is GTSNPN and CDR2 SVGIG (reference sequence). Trimming cost V 3 bases and J 11 bases; bases outside gene matches: 17. This CDR3 is 17 amino acids long. The CDR3 here is CAWRGPGLAGVLREQYF. The CDR3 DNA reads as TGTGCCTGGAGGGGCCCGGGACTAGCGGGAGTCTTAAGGGAGCAGTACTTC.

V and J are TRBV7-6 and TRBJ2-5; D is unresolved. The V gene's germline CDR1 is SGHVS and CDR2 FNYEAQ. Deletions cut 4 bases from V and 5 bases from J, with 5 bases between. CDR3 length: 11 residues. The CDR3: CASSSTETQYF. CDR3 nucleotides: TGTGCCAGCAGCTCAACGGAGACCCAGTACTTC.

The V call is TRBV21-1, the J call TRBJ2-2; the D call in the table, TRBD1, was not verified against the DNA. TRBV21-1 is marked as a pseudogene. The CDR3 runs 13 residues. The CDR3 nucleotides read TGTGCCAGCAGGAAGGACAGCCCCGGGGAGCTGTTTTTT. It codes for CASRKDSPGELFF.

The rearrangement uses TRBV6-5 and TRBJ1-4; no definite D call. There are 14 residues in the CDR3. V gave up 2 bases and J gave up 8 bases, with 12 bases separating them. CDR1 is MNHEY and CDR2 is SVGAGI in the germline V gene. Written as DNA, the CDR3 is TGTGCCAGCAGTTACCGATTAAAGTCCGAAAAACTGTTTTTT. Translating it yields CASSYRLKSEKLFF.

The chain couples TRBV5-1 to TRBJ2-7; the match to TRBD1 covers 8 bases. The CDR3 length is 15 residues. Germline V gives CDR1 SGHRS, CDR2 YFSETQ. V trimming: 4 bases; J trimming: 5 bases; junction bases outside the gene matches: 11. The CDR3 protein is CASSPTDRGRDEQYF. CDR3 sequence (DNA): TGCGCCAGCAGCCCAACTGACAGGGGAAGGGACGAGCAGTACTTC.

This rearrangement joins TRBV6-5 to TRBJ1-1; D is perhaps TRBD1 (5 bases). Germline V lookup: CDR1 MNHEY, CDR2 SVGAGI. The CDR3 loop spans 14 amino acids. Trimming removed 2 bases from V and 4 bases from J, with 11 bases in between. CDR3 DNA: TGTGCCAGCAGTTACGGTCAGGGCGCCACTGAAGCTTTCTTT. This translates into CASSYGQGATEAFF.

This clone was seen a handful of times. The gene calls are TRBV30 and TRBJ2-7; possibly TRBD1 or TRBD2 for D (5 bases each). The germline V and J ends were trimmed by 2 bases and 2 bases, with 13 bases remaining between them. The CDR3 contains 14 residues. The germline gives CDR1 GTSNPN, CDR2 SVGIG (reference sequence). The CDR3 bases are TGTGCCTGGAGTCCGGGGACGCTTGCCTACGAGCAGTACTTC. Amino acids: CAWSPGTLAYEQYF. Full variable domain (rest looked up from reference TRBV30 and TRBJ2-7): SQTIHQWPATLVQPVGSPLSLECTVEGTSNPNLYWYRQAAGRGLQLLFYSVGIGQISSEVPQNLSASRPQDRQFILSSKKLLLSDSGFYLCAWSPGTLAYEQYFGPGTRLTVT.

The chain is built from TRBV2 and TRBJ1-5; the D is unclear. Trimming took 2 bases from V and 5 from J, leaving 7 bases between them. Germline V lookup: CDR1 SNHLY, CDR2 FYNNEI. CDR3 length equals 13 residues. CDR3 DNA sequence: TGTGCCAGCAGTGAAACCCGAGATCAGCCCCAGCATTTT. It yields the protein CASSETRDQPQHF.

This clone was detected only a few times. The chain combines TRBV29-1 with TRBJ1-5, with D unresolved. Trimming left V 6 bases short and J 2 bases short, with 14 bases between. Germline-derived CDR1 and CDR2 are SQVTM and ANQGSEA. This CDR3 is built from 14 residues. CDR3 residues: CSVVWAKGNQPQHF. In DNA form, the CDR3 reads TGCAGCGTCGTTTGGGCTAAAGGCAATCAGCCCCAGCATTTT.

This chain uses TRBV28 with TRBJ2-3; TRBD2 aligns across 9 bases. CDR3 length: 16 amino acids. Germline trimming cut 6 bases from V and 1 base from J; bases unmatched to any gene: 8. Germline lookup yields CDR1 MDHEN and CDR2 SYDVKM. The CDR3 is CASSRRAGGGTDTQYF. CDR3 bases: TGTGCCAGCAGCCGAAGAGCGGGAGGCGGCACAGATACGCAGTATTTT.

This chain joins TRBV5-1 and TRBJ2-6; D is unresolved. There are 14 residues in the CDR3. The ends were cut back, 6 bases at V and 3 bases at J, with 10 bases in the middle. CDR1 is SGHRS and CDR2 is YFSETQ in the germline V gene. The CDR3 bases are TGCGCCAGCACACCCCGAGTTGGGGCCAACGTCCTGACTTTC. Its translation is CASTPRVGANVLTF.

The chain employs TRBV7-2 and TRBJ2-1; D is possibly TRBD2 (5 bases). This CDR3 region has 14 residues. Trimming shortened V by 1 base and J by 6 bases, and 10 bases separated the two germline ends. The germline V gene encodes CDR1 SGHTA and CDR2 FQGNSA. CDR3 sequence (DNA): TGTGCCAGCAGCTTAGATTTCAGCGGCAATGAGCAGTTCTTC. Translation: CASSLDFSGNEQFF.

This sequence joins TRBV10-3 and TRBJ2-4; D uncertain. Trimming pared 6 bases from V and 8 bases from J, leaving 14 bases between. Germline loops: CDR1 ENHRY, CDR2 SYGVKD. The length of the CDR3 is 13 residues. CDR3 protein: CAIRSGAGDIQYF. CDR3 nucleotides: TGTGCCATCAGGAGTGGTGCTGGGGACATTCAGTACTTC.